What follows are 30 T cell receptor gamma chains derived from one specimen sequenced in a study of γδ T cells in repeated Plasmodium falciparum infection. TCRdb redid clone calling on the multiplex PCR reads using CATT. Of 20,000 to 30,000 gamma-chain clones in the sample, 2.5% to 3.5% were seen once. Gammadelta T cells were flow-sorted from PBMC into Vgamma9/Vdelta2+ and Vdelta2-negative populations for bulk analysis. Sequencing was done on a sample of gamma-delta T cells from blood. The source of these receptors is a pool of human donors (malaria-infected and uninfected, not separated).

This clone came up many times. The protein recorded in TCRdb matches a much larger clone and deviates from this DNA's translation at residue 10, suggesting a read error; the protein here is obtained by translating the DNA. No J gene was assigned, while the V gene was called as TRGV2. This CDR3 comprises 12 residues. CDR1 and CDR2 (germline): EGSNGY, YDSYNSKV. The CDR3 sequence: CATWDGYYKRLF. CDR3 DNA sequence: TGTGCCACCTGGGACGGTTATTATAAGAGACTCTTT.

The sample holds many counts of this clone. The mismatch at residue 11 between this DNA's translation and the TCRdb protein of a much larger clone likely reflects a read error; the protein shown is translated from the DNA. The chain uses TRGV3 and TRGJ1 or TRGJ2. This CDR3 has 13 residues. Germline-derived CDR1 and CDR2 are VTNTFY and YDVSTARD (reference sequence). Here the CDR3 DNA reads TGTGCCACCTGGGACAGGCCCTTTTATAAGGAACTCTTT. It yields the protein CATWDRPFYKELF.

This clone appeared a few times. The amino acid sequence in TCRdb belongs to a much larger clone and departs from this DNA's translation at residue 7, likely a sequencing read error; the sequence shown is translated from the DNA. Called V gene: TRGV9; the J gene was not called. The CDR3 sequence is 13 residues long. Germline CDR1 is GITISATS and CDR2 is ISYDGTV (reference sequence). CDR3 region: CALWEVLPAIGLF. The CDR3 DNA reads TGTGCCTTGTGGGAGGTGCTGCCCGCGATTGGTCTCTTT.

CDR3 in DNA: TGTGCCTTGTGGGAGGTGCACACCGAACTCAGGTATTATAAGAAACTCTTT. Translating it yields CALWEVHTELRYYKKLF. V is TRGV9 and J is TRGJ1 or TRGJ2. Here the J gene was assigned by germline matching of the DNA, as TCRdb has none. Germline CDR1 GITISATS, CDR2 ISYDGTV (reference sequence). J was trimmed by 4 bases and V by 0 bases; bases with no gene match: 15. The CDR3 is 17 residues long.

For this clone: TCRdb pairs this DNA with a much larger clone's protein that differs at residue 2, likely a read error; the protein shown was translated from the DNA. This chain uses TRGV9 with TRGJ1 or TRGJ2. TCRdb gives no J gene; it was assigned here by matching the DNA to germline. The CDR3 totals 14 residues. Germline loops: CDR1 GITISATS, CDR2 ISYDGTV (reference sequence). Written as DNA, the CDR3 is TGTACCTTGTGGGAGCCCCCCCCCTATTATAAGAAACTCTTT. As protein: CTLWEPPPYYKKLF.

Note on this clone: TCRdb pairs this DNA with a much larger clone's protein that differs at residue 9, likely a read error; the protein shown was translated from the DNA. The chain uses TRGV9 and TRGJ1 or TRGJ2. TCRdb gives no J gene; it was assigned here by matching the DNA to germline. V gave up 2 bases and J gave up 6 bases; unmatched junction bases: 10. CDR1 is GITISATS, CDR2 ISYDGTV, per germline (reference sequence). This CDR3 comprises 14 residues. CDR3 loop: CALWEGCRCYKKLF. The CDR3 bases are TGTGCCTTGTGGGAGGGCTGTCGTTGTTATAAGAAACTCTTT.

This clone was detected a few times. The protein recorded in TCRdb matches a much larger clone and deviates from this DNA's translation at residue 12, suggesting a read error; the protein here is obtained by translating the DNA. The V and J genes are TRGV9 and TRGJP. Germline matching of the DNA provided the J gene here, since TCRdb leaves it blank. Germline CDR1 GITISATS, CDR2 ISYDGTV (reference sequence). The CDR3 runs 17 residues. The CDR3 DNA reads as TGTGCCTTGTGGGAGACCACCCCAGAGTTGGGCAGAAAAATCAAGGTATTT. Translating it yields CALWETTPELGRKIKVF.

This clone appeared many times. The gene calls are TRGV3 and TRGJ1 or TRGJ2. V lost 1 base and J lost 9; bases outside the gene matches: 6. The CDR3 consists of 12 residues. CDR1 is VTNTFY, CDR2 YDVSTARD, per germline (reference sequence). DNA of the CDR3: TGTGCCACCTGGGACAGCGTCACTAAGAAACTCTTT. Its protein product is CATWDSVTKKLF.

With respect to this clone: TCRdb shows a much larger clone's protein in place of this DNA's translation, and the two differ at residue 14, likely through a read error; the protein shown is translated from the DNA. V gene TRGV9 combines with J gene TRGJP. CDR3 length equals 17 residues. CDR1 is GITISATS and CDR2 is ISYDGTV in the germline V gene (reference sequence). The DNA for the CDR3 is TGTGCCTTGTGGGACGCAAGAGAAGAGTTGGGCAAAAAAGTCAAGGTATTT. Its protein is CALWDAREELGKKVKVF.

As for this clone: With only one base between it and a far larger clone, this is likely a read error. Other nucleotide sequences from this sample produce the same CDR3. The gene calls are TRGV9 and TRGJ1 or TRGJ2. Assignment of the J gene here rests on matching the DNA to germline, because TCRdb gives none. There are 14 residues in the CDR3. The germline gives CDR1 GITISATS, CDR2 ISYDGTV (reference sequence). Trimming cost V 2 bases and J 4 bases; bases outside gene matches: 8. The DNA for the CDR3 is TGTGCCTTGTGGGAGGGCCGAAACTATTATAAGAAACTCTTT. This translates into CALWEGRNYYKKLF.

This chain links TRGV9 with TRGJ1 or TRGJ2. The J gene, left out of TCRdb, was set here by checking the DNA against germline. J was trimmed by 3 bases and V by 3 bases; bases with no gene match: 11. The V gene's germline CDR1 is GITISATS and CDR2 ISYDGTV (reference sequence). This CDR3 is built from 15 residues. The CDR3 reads CALWEYIMLYYKKLF. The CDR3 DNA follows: TGTGCCTTGTGGGAGTATATAATGCTTTATTATAAGAAACTCTTT.

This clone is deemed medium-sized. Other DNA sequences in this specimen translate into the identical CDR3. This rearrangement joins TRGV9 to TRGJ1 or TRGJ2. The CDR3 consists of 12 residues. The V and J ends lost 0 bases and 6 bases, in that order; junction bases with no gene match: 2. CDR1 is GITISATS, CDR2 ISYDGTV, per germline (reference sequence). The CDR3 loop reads CALWEVRYKKLF. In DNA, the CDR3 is TGTGCCTTGTGGGAGGTGCGTTATAAGAAACTCTTT.

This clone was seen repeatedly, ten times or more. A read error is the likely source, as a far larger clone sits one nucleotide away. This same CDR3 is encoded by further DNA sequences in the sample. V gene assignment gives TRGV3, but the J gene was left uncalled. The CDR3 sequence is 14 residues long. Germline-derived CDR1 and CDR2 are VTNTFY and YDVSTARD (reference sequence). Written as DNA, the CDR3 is TGTGCCACCTGGGACAGACAGAATTATTATAAGAAACTTTTT. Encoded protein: CATWDRQNYYKKLF.

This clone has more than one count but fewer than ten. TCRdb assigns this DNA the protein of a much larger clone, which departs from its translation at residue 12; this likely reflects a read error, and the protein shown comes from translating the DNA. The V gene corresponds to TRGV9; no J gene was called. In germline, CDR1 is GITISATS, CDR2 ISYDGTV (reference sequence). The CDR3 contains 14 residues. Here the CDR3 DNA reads TGTGCCTTGTGGCGGCGTTCGAATTATTATAAGAGACTCTTT. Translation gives CALWRRSNYYKRLF.

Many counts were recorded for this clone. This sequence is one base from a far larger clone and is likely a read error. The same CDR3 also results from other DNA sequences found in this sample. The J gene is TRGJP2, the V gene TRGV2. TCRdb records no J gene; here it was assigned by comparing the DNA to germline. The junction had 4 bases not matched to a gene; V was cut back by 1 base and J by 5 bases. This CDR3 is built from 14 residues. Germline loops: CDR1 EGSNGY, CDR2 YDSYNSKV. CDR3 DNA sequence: TGTGCCACCTGGGACGGAAGCAGTGATTGGATCAAGACGTTT. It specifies CATWDGSSDWIKTF.

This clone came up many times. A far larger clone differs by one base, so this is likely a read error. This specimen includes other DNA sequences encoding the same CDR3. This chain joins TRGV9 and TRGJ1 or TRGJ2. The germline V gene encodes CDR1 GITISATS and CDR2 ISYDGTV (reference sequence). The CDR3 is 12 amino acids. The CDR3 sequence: CALWEVGYKKLF. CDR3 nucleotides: TGTGCCTTGTGGGAGGTGGGTTATAAGAAGCTCTTT.

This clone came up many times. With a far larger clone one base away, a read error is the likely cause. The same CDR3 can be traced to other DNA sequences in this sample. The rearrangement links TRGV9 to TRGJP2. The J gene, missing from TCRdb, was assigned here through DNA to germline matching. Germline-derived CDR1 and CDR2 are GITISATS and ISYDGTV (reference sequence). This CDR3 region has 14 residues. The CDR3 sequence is CALWEVSSDWIKTF. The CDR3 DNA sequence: TGTGCATTGTGGGAGGTGAGTAGTGATTGGATCAAGACGTTT.

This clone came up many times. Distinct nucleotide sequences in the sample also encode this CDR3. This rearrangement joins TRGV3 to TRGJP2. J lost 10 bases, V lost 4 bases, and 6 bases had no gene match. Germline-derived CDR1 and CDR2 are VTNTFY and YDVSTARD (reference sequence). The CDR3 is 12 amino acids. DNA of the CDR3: TGTGCCACCTGGGATAAAGGTTGGATCAAGACGTTT. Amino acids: CATWDKGWIKTF.

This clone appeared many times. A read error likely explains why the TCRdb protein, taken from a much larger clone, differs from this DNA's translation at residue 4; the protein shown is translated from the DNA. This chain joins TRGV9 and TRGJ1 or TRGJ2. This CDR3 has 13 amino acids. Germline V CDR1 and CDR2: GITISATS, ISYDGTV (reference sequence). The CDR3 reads CALREDSYYKKLF. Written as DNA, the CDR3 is TGTGCCTTGCGGGAGGACAGTTATTATAAGAAACTCTTT.

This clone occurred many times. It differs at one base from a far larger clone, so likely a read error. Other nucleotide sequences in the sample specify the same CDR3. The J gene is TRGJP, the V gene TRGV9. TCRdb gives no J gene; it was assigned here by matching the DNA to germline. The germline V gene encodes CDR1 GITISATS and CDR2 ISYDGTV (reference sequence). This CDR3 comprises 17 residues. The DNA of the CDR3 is TGTGCCTTGTGGGAGGTCCTCCAAGAGTTGGGCAAGAAAATCAAGGTATTT. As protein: CALWEVLQELGKKIKVF.

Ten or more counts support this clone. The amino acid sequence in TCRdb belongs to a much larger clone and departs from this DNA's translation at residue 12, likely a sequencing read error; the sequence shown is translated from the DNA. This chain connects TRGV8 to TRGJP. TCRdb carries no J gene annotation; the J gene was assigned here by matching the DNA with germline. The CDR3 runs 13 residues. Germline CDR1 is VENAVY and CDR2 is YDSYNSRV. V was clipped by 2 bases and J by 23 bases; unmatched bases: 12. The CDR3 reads CATWDTTGWFKVF. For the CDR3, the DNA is TGTGCCACCTGGGATACCACTGGTTGGTTCAAGGTATTT.

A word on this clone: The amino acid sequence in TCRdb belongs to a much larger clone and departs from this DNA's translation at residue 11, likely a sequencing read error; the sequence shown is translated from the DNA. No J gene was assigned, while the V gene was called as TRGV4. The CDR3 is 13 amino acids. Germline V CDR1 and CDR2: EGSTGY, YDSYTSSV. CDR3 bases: TGTGCCACCTGGGATGGGCTGAATTATAAGAGACTCTTT. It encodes CATWDGLNYKRLF.

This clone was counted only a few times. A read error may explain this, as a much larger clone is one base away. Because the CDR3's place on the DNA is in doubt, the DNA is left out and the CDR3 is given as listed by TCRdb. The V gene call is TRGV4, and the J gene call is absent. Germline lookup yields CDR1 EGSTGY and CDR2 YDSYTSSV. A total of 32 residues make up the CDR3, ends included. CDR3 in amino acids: CATWDGQVIIRNSLAVEQHLLSQVSIGRIQHF.

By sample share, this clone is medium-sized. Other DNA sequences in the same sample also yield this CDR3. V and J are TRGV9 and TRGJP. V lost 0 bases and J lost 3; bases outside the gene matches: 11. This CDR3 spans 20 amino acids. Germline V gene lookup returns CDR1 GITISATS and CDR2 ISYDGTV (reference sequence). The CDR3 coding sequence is TGTGCCTTGTGGGAGGTGCCGCAAGAAAAGCAAGAGTTGGGCAAAAAAATCAAGGTATTT. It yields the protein CALWEVPQEKQELGKKIKVF.

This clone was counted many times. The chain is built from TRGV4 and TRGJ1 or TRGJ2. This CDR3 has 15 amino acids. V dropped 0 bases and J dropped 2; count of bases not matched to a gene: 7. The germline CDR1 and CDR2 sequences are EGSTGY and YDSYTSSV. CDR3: CATWDGRPYYYKKLF. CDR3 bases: TGTGCCACCTGGGATGGGCGCCCCTATTATTATAAGAAACTCTTT.

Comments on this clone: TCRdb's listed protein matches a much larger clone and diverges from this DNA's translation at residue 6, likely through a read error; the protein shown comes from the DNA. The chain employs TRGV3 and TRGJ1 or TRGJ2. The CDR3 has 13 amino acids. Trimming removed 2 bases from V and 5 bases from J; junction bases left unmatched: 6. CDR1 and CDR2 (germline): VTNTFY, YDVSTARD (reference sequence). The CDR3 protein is CATWDMQNYKKLF. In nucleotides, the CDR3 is TGTGCCACCTGGGACATGCAGAATTATAAGAAACTCTTT.

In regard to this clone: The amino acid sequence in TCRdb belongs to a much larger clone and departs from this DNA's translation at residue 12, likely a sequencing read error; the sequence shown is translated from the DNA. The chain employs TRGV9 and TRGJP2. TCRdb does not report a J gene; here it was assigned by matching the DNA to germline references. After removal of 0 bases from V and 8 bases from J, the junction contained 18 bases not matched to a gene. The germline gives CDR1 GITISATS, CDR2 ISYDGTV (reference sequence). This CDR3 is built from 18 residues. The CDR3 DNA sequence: TGTGCCTTGTGGGAGGTGCGTCGGGTAATTAATAGAGATTGGATCAAGACGTTT. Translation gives CALWEVRRVINRDWIKTF.

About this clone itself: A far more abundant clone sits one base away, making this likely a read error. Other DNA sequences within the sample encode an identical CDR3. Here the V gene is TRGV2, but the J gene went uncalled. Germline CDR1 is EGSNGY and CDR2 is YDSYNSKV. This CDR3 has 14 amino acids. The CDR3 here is CATWDAYVKGFQLF. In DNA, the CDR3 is TGTGCCACCTGGGACGCATACGTTAAAGGCTTTCAGCTTTTT.

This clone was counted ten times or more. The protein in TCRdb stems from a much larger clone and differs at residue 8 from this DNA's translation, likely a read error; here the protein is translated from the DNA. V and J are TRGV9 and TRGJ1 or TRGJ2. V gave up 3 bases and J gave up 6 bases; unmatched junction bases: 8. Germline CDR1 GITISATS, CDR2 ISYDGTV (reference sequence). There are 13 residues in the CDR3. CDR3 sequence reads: CALWETTCYKKLF. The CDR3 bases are TGTGCCTTGTGGGAGACAACTTGTTATAAGAAACTCTTT.

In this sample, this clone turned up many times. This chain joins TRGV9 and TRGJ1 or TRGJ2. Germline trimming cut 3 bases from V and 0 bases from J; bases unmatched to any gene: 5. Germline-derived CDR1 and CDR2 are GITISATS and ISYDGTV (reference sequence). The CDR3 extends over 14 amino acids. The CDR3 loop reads CALWEHRNYYKKLF. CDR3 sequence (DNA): TGTGCCTTGTGGGAGCATCGGAATTATTATAAGAAACTCTTT.